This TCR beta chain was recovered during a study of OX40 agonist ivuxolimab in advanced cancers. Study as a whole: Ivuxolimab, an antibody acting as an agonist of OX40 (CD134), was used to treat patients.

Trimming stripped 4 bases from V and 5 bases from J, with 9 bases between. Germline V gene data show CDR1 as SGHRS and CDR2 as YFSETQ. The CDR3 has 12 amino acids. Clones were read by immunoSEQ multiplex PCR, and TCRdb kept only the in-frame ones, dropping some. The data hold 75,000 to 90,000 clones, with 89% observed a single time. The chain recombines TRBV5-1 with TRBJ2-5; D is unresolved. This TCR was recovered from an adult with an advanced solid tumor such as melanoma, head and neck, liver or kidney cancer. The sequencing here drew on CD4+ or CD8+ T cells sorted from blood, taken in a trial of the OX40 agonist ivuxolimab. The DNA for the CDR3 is TGCGCCAGCAGCACGCCTTCTGAGACCCAGTACTTC. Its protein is CASSTPSETQYF. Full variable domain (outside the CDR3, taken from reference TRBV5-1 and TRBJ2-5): KAGVTQTPRYLIKTRGQQVTLSCSPISGHRSVSWYQQTPGQGLQFLFEYFSETQRNKGNFPGRFSGRQFSNSRSEMNVSTLELGDSALYLCASSTPSETQYFGPGTRLLVL.